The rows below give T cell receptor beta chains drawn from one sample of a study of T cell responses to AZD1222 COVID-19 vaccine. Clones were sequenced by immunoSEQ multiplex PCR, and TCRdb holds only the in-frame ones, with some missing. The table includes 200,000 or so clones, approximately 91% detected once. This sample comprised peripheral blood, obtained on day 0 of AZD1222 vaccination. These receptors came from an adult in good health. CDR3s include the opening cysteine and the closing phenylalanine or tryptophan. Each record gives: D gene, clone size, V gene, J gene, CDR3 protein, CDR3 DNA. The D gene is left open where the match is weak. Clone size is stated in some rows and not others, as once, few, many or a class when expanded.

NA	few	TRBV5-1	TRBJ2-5	CASSREQETQYF	TGCGCCAGCAGCCGGGAACAAGAGACCCAGTACTTC
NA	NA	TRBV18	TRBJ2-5	CASSRDGGETQYF	TGTGCCAGCTCACGGGACGGTGGAGAGACCCAGTACTTC
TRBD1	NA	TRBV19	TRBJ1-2	CASSTPTGGRAYTF	TGTGCCAGTAGTACCCCGACAGGGGGAAGGGCCTACACCTTC
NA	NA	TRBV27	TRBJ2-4	CASSFGNIQYF	TGTGCCAGCAGTTTCGGAAACATTCAGTACTTC
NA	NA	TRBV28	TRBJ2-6	CASFASGANVLTF	TGTGCCAGTTTCGCTTCTGGGGCCAACGTCCTGACTTTC
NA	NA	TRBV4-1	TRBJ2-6	CASSQGRTDGANVLTF	TGCGCCAGCAGCCAAGGCCGTACGGACGGGGCCAACGTCCTGACTTTC
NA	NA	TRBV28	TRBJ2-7	CASNQDGDDRYF	TGTGCCAGCAATCAAGACGGAGACGATCGGTACTTC
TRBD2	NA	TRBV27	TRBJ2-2	CASSLGQGKGSGRGELFF	TGTGCCAGCAGCCTAGGTCAGGGGAAGGGTAGCGGGAGAGGGGAGCTGTTTTTT
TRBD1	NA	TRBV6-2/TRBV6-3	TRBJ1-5	CASSLTPRGNSNQPQHF	TGTGCCAGCAGTCTGACCCCCAGGGGGAATAGCAATCAGCCCCAGCATTTT
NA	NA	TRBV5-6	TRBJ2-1	CATRGGTSYNEQFF	TGTGCCACCAGGGGGGGAACGTCCTACAATGAGCAGTTCTTC
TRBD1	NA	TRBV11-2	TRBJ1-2	CASSLDLWQGAVYGYTF	TGTGCCAGCAGCTTAGATCTATGGCAGGGGGCGGTCTATGGCTACACCTTC
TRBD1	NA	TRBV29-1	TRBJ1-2	CSGVQGDYGYTF	TGCAGCGGAGTACAGGGGGATTATGGCTACACCTTC
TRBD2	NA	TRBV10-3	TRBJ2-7	CAISEVSSGRSSYEQYF	TGTGCCATCAGTGAGGTCAGTAGCGGGAGATCGTCCTACGAGCAGTACTTC
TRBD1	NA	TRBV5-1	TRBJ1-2	CASSLVSQGGAYTF	TGCGCCAGCAGCTTGGTGTCACAGGGGGGAGCCTACACCTTC
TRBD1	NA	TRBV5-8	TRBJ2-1	CASSSGQAYNEQFF	TGTGCCAGCAGCTCGGGACAGGCCTACAATGAGCAGTTCTTC
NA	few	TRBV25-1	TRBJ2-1	CASSELGGVPYNEQFF	TGTGCCAGCAGTGAATTAGGGGGGGTCCCCTACAATGAGCAGTTCTTC
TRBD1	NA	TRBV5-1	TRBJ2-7	CASSVVPRGLQYYEQYF	TGCGCCAGCAGCGTTGTGCCCAGGGGGTTACAGTACTACGAGCAGTACTTC
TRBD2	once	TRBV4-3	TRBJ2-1	CASSQPMAGVNNEQFF	TGCGCCAGCAGCCAACCTATGGCGGGGGTGAACAATGAGCAGTTCTTC
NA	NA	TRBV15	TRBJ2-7	CATSTRGVSYEQYF	TGTGCCACCAGCACCCGAGGGGTCTCCTACGAGCAGTACTTC
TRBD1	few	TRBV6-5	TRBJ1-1	CASSYRQGGEAFF	TGTGCCAGCAGTTACCGACAGGGCGGTGAAGCTTTCTTT
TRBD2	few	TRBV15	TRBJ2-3	CATSSTRGGAQDTQYF	TGTGCCACCAGCAGTACCCGCGGGGGGGCCCAAGATACGCAGTATTTT
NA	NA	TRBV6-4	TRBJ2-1	CASSVLAASSYNEQFF	TGTGCCAGCAGTGTTCTAGCCGCGAGCTCCTACAATGAGCAGTTCTTC
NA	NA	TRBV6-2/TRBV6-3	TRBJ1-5	CASSLSHQPQHF	TGTGCCAGCAGTTTGTCCCATCAGCCCCAGCATTTT
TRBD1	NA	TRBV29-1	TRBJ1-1	CSVGNRGLITEAFF	TGCAGCGTTGGAAACAGGGGTTTGATTACTGAAGCTTTCTTT
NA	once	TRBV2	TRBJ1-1	CASSEREIGGNTEAFF	TGTGCCAGCAGTGAAAGGGAGATAGGAGGGAACACTGAAGCTTTCTTT
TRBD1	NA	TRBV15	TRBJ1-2	CATSRRTGKEGGYTF	TGTGCCACCAGCAGGCGGACAGGGAAGGAGGGTGGCTACACCTTC
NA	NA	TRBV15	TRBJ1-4	CATSSTATNEKLFF	TGTGCCACCAGCTCCACCGCAACTAATGAAAAACTGTTTTTT
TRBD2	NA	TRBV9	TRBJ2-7	CASSEGLADTYEQYF	TGTGCCAGCAGCGAGGGACTAGCGGACACCTACGAGCAGTACTTC
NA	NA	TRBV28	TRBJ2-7	CASYPKDRYHNYEQYF	TGTGCCAGCTACCCCAAAGACAGATATCACAATTACGAGCAGTACTTC
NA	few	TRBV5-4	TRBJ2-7	CASSFGLGLTSYEQYF	TGTGCCAGCAGTTTTGGCCTGGGTTTAACTTCCTACGAGCAGTACTTC
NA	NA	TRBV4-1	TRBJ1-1	CASSHSSEGQKGMVAFF	TGCGCCAGCAGCCACTCAAGCGAGGGGCAGAAGGGAATGGTCGCTTTCTTT
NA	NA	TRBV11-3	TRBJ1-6	CASSFPGSSPLHF	TGTGCCAGCAGCTTCCCGGGATCATCACCCCTCCACTTT
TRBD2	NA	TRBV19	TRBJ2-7	CASSIWAGDTLTEQYF	TGTGCCAGTAGTATATGGGCGGGAGACACCCTAACGGAGCAGTACTTC
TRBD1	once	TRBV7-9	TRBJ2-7	CASSLGSGTGIYEQYF	TGTGCCAGCAGCTTAGGGTCCGGGACAGGGATATACGAGCAGTACTTC
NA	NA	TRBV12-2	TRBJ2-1	CASRLKLAGGGYNEQFF	TGTGCAAGTCGCTTAAAGCTAGCGGGAGGGGGGTACAATGAGCAGTTCTTC
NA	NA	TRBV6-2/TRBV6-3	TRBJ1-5	CASSLDNGGNQPQHF	TGTGCCAGCAGCCTTGACAACGGGGGCAATCAGCCCCAGCATTTT
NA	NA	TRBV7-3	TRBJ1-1	CASSQDGRPNTEAFF	TGTGCCAGCAGCCAAGACGGACGGCCGAACACTGAAGCTTTCTTT
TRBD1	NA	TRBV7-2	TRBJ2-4	CASSSGQGNGIQYF	TGTGCCAGCAGCTCGGGACAGGGAAATGGCATTCAGTACTTC
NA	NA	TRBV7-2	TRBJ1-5	CASSLSQGGNQPQHF	TGTGCCAGCAGCTTAAGCCAGGGTGGCAATCAGCCCCAGCATTTT
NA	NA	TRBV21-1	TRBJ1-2	CASSRDRGYTF	TGTGCCAGCAGCAGAGACAGGGGCTACACCTTC
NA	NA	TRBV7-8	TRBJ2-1	CASSTRGRSSYNEQFF	TGTGCCAGCAGCACACGGGGACGGAGCTCCTACAATGAGCAGTTCTTC
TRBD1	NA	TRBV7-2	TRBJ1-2	CASSLAGTAYGYTF	TGTGCCAGCAGCTTAGCGGGGACAGCCTATGGCTACACCTTC
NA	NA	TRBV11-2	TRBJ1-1	CASSTDWSEAFF	TGTGCCAGCAGCACCGATTGGTCTGAAGCTTTCTTT